These T cell receptor beta chains were read from a single sample in a study of T cell responses to AZD1222 COVID-19 vaccine. Here immunoSEQ multiplex PCR was the method, and the copy in TCRdb shows in-frame clones only, minus some. The data hold 150,000 to 200,000 clones, with approximately 90% observed a single time. This specimen was peripheral blood, taken 28 days after the second AZD1222 dose. The receptors shown here come from an adult who received the AZD1222 COVID-19 vaccine. Both conserved end residues are part of each CDR3. Fields, in order: CDR3 length, D gene, clone size, J gene, V gene, CDR3 protein, CDR3 DNA. The D gene is left open where the match is weak. Not every row has a clone size; where given, it reads once, few, many or a size class.

13	NA	few	TRBJ1-6	TRBV2	CASILAVGSPLHF	TGTGCCAGCATCCTTGCAGTAGGGTCACCCCTCCACTTT
16	TRBD1	NA	TRBJ1-3	TRBV7-6	CASSLGRQGWGNTIYF	TGTGCCAGCAGCTTAGGAAGACAGGGTTGGGGAAACACCATATATTTT
17	TRBD1	NA	TRBJ2-7	TRBV28	CASSPPDRDVPLYEQYF	TGTGCCAGCAGTCCTCCCGACAGGGACGTCCCCCTTTACGAGCAGTACTTC
11	NA	NA	TRBJ1-1	TRBV20-1	CSATNGREAFF	TGCAGTGCTACCAACGGGAGGGAAGCTTTCTTT
19	TRBD2	NA	TRBJ2-5	TRBV3-1/TRBV3-2	CASSQVSLAGGPSGETQYF	TGTGCCAGCAGCCAAGTGAGCCTAGCGGGGGGGCCCTCTGGAGAGACCCAGTACTTC
16	TRBD1	NA	TRBJ2-3	TRBV20-1	CSASTATGGWTDTQYF	TGCAGTGCTAGTACGGCGACAGGGGGCTGGACAGATACGCAGTATTTT
14	TRBD1	NA	TRBJ2-2	TRBV30	CAWSTGGLAGELFF	TGTGCCTGGAGTACAGGGGGGTTGGCCGGGGAGCTGTTTTTT
14	NA	once	TRBJ1-1	TRBV11-2	CASSLLRGFTEAFF	TGTGCCAGCAGCTTACTCAGGGGTTTCACTGAAGCTTTCTTT
14	NA	once	TRBJ2-1	TRBV10-3	CAISEGQGTNEQFF	TGTGCCATCAGTGAAGGGCAGGGGACCAATGAGCAGTTCTTC
16	NA	NA	TRBJ2-3	TRBV7-8	CASSLGWGRGTDTQYF	TGTGCCAGCAGCTTAGGTTGGGGACGAGGCACAGATACGCAGTATTTT
16	NA	NA	TRBJ2-6	TRBV7-2	CASSLGPGAGANVLTF	TGTGCCAGCAGCTTGGGGCCAGGGGCCGGGGCCAACGTCCTGACTTTC
18	NA	NA	TRBJ2-3	TRBV10-3	CAISEPTRDPEKADTQYF	TGTGCCATCAGTGAGCCGACCAGGGACCCGGAAAAGGCAGATACGCAGTATTTT
15	NA	NA	TRBJ1-2	TRBV19	CATSPDRNSNYGYTF	TGTGCCACCTCACCGGACCGCAACTCTAACTATGGCTACACCTTC
16	TRBD2	NA	TRBJ2-3	TRBV6-1	CASSAYSGEGTDTQYF	TGTGCCAGCAGTGCATATAGCGGGGAAGGGACAGATACGCAGTATTTT
15	TRBD1	NA	TRBJ2-1	TRBV5-4	CASSRGQGSYNEQFF	TGTGCCAGCAGCCGAGGACAGGGGTCCTACAATGAGCAGTTCTTC
13	NA	NA	TRBJ2-3	TRBV5-1	CASSLEGGDTQYF	TGCGCCAGCAGCTTGGAAGGGGGAGATACGCAGTATTTT
16	TRBD2	NA	TRBJ2-3	TRBV28	CASTLGGGSSTDTQYF	TGTGCCAGCACCTTGGGTGGCGGGAGTAGCACAGATACGCAGTATTTT
12	NA	NA	TRBJ2-7	TRBV30	CAWSGSLIEQYF	TGTGCCTGGAGTGGCAGCCTAATCGAGCAGTACTTC
13	NA	NA	TRBJ2-7	TRBV28	CASTSVWPDEQYF	TGTGCCAGCACCTCGGTTTGGCCGGACGAGCAGTACTTC
17	TRBD1	NA	TRBJ1-1	TRBV28	CASSFVFTGGENTEAFF	TGTGCCAGCAGTTTTGTTTTCACAGGGGGCGAGAACACTGAAGCTTTCTTT
16	TRBD1	NA	TRBJ1-2	TRBV11-2	CASSLGGGRTNYGYTF	TGTGCCAGCAGCTTAGGAGGGGGCCGAACTAACTATGGCTACACCTTC
16	NA	NA	TRBJ1-6	TRBV3-1/TRBV3-2	CASRGNSGAEWSPLHF	TGTGCCAGCAGGGGGAATTCGGGGGCGGAATGGTCACCCCTCCACTTT
14	NA	NA	TRBJ2-2	TRBV29-1	CSVEEPQFTGELFF	TGCAGCGTTGAAGAGCCCCAGTTCACCGGGGAGCTGTTTTTT
13	NA	once	TRBJ1-2	TRBV12-5	CASGLVGSYGYTF	TGTGCTAGTGGTTTGGTCGGGAGCTATGGCTACACCTTC
17	TRBD2	NA	TRBJ2-7	TRBV7-9	CASSGLAASPLSYEQYF	TGTGCCAGCAGCGGACTAGCGGCTAGTCCACTCTCCTACGAGCAGTACTTC
14	NA	NA	TRBJ1-2	TRBV30	CAWNRDIPNYGYTF	TGTGCCTGGAACCGGGATATTCCTAACTATGGCTACACCTTC
16	TRBD2	NA	TRBJ2-1	TRBV11-1	CASSLAASGSRGEQFF	TGTGCCAGCAGCTTAGCGGCTAGCGGGAGCAGGGGTGAGCAGTTCTTC
16	NA	NA	TRBJ1-1	TRBV7-2	CASSSRAGSMNTEAFF	TGTGCCAGCAGCTCGAGGGCAGGGAGTATGAACACTGAAGCTTTCTTT
12	NA	NA	TRBJ2-2	TRBV12-5	CASGPPPGELFF	TGTGCTAGTGGTCCCCCCCCCGGGGAGCTGTTTTTT
15	TRBD2	NA	TRBJ2-1	TRBV27	CASSPLAGVYNEQFF	TGTGCCAGCAGCCCCCTAGCGGGAGTATACAATGAGCAGTTCTTC
16	NA	few	TRBJ1-6	TRBV11-1	CASSLDAPGRNSPLHF	TGTGCCAGCAGCTTAGACGCCCCGGGACGGAATTCACCCCTCCACTTT
16	TRBD2	NA	TRBJ2-1	TRBV7-9	CASSPLAGMGYNEQFF	TGTGCCAGCAGCCCGTTAGCGGGAATGGGTTACAATGAGCAGTTCTTC
13	TRBD1	NA	TRBJ2-7	TRBV6-5	CASRTGGIYEQYF	TGTGCCAGCAGGACAGGGGGTATTTACGAGCAGTACTTC
15	NA	once	TRBJ1-1	TRBV6-5	CASTNRGAGGTEAFF	TGTGCCAGCACCAACCGAGGGGCCGGGGGCACTGAAGCTTTCTTT
15	TRBD1	once	TRBJ1-2	TRBV7-2	CASSLQGTVVYGYTF	TGTGCCAGCAGCCTCCAAGGGACAGTTGTCTATGGCTACACCTTC
16	NA	NA	TRBJ1-5	TRBV4-2	CASSQEAGGSNQPQHF	TGTGCCAGCAGCCAAGAGGCCGGAGGTAGCAATCAGCCCCAGCATTTT
12	NA	once	TRBJ2-1	TRBV5-1	CASRKGSGEQFF	TGCGCCAGCAGAAAGGGGTCAGGTGAGCAGTTCTTC
13	NA	NA	TRBJ2-6	TRBV28	CASSFPGANVLTF	TGTGCCAGCAGTTTCCCTGGGGCCAACGTCCTGACTTTC
16	TRBD2	NA	TRBJ2-3	TRBV6-5	CASSFTSGGSTDTQYF	TGTGCCAGCAGTTTTACCTCGGGGGGGAGCACAGATACGCAGTATTTT
17	NA	NA	TRBJ2-1	TRBV7-2	CASSLEGAGVGDNEQFF	TGTGCCAGCAGCTTAGAAGGGGCGGGCGTCGGCGACAATGAGCAGTTCTTC
16	NA	NA	TRBJ1-5	TRBV19	CASSIDRAGPNQPQHF	TGTGCCAGTAGTATAGATCGCGCAGGTCCGAATCAGCCCCAGCATTTT
13	NA	once	TRBJ1-2	TRBV5-1	CASSEGFNYGYTF	TGCGCCAGCAGCGAGGGATTCAACTATGGCTACACCTTC
14	NA	NA	TRBJ2-7	TRBV30	CAWSLGLPAGEQYF	TGTGCCTGGAGTCTTGGTCTCCCCGCGGGGGAGCAGTACTTC
13	NA	NA	TRBJ2-4	TRBV6-4	CASARGVGEVQYF	TGTGCCAGCGCTAGGGGCGTAGGGGAGGTTCAGTACTTC
14	NA	NA	TRBJ1-2	TRBV20-1	CSASLPTANYGYTF	TGCAGTGCTAGTCTCCCGACAGCGAACTATGGCTACACCTTC
17	TRBD1	NA	TRBJ2-7	TRBV6-2/TRBV6-3	CASSLYLLTGGLYEQYF	TGTGCCAGCAGTCTCTATCTCCTGACAGGGGGTCTTTACGAGCAGTACTTC